This TCR beta chain appears in the sequencing data of a study of blood T cell repertoires in COVID-19. Turning to the study itself: Nucleic acid was either cDNA or gDNA, and it came from T cells, B-cell-depleted T cells, or PBMCs.

Losses at the gene ends were 5 bases for V and 5 bases for J; bases not matched to a gene: 7. The CDR3 runs to 15 residues. The germline V gene encodes CDR1 SEHNR and CDR2 FQNEAQ (reference sequence). The repertoire was sequenced with immunoSEQ multiplex PCR; TCRdb's copy has only in-frame clones and lacks some. The sample lists under 200,000 clones, roughly 91% occurring once. The sequencing input was peripheral blood. The gene calls are TRBV7-9 and TRBJ1-4; TRBD1 matches 8 bases. This receptor was obtained from a man aged 18 to 35 with acute or convalescent COVID-19. CDR3 loop: CASSADRGRNEKLFF. The CDR3 coding sequence is TGTGCCAGCAGCGCCGACAGGGGAAGAAATGAAAAACTGTTTTTT.